Below, 25 T cell receptor beta chains from the same sample are listed, as sequenced in a study of a mutant IDH1 vaccine in newly diagnosed glioma. This sample's time point: week 5, during vaccination. Doses of 300 ug of mutant IDH1 20-mer peptide were given with topical imiquimod. TCRdb keeps only in-frame clones here, not all; method: immunoSEQ multiplex PCR. This table holds over 55,000 clones, around 90% found once. These receptors' antigens are unknown. Sequencing used PBMCs, obtained from a glioma patient whose treatment included an IDH1 peptide vaccine. These receptors originate from a woman aged 35 to 49 with glioma.

The chain couples TRBV25-1 to TRBJ1-1; D call uncertain. Germline V gene sequence: CDR1 MGHDK, CDR2 SYGVNS. The CDR3 consists of 15 residues. Between the trimmed V and J ends, which lost 4 bases and 0 bases, there was a span of 12 bases. The CDR3 region is CASSAAGGLNTEAFF. The CDR3 DNA is TGTGCCAGCAGTGCCGCCGGAGGGCTGAACACTGAAGCTTTCTTT.

The sample holds one count of this clone. The CDR3 nucleotides read TGTGCCAGCAGCAAAGGGGGGACCAGGGGATGCGAGCAGTACTTC. It is translated as CASSKGGTRGCEQYF. V usage is TRBV21-1 and J usage is TRBJ2-7; the DNA was not used to check the table's D call, TRBD1. TRBV21-1 is marked as a pseudogene. This CDR3 is 15 amino acids long.

This rearrangement joins TRBV6-6 to TRBJ1-2; D is uncertain. V shed 2 bases and J shed 3 bases, with 10 bases lying between them. The germline V gene encodes CDR1 MNHNY and CDR2 SVGAGI (reference sequence). The CDR3 runs 14 residues. This CDR3 is CASSYLGVDYGYTF. Written as DNA, the CDR3 is TGTGCCAGCAGTTACCTGGGTGTGGACTATGGCTACACCTTC.

The CDR3 region is CASSSHRGLDSNQPQHF. The CDR3 DNA reads TGTGCCAGCAGTTCCCACAGGGGGCTGGATTCCAATCAGCCCCAGCATTTT. The chain recombines TRBV7-9 with TRBJ1-5, with 9 bases that match TRBD1. The CDR3 length is 17 residues. Germline V gene data show CDR1 as SEHNR and CDR2 as FQNEAQ (reference sequence). Trimming removed 6 bases from V and 3 bases from J; junction bases left unmatched: 12.

The chain has TRBV25-1 and TRBJ1-2; no definite D call. Trimming cost V 6 bases and J 2 bases, with 10 bases left between them. Looked up from germline, CDR1 is MGHDK and CDR2 is SYGVNS. There are 13 residues in the CDR3. CDR3 region: CASSLQRNYGYTF. The CDR3 nucleotides read TGTGCCAGCAGCTTACAGAGGAACTATGGCTACACCTTC.

This clone was detected once. The J gene is TRBJ1-1, the V gene TRBV5-1; tentative D call: TRBD1 (6 bases). Trimming removed 4 bases at V and 1 base at J, with 11 bases between. This CDR3 is 14 amino acids long. The germline V gene has CDR1 SGHRS and CDR2 YFSETQ. CDR3 coding DNA: TGCGCCAGCAGCCCGTCGACAGGGAACACTGAAGCTTTCTTT. Protein: CASSPSTGNTEAFF.

This chain uses TRBV15 with TRBJ2-1; no reliable D call. Germline CDR1 LNHNV, CDR2 YYDKDF (reference sequence). The CDR3 contains 13 residues. Trimming shortened V by 0 bases and J by 4 bases, and 4 bases separated the two germline ends. Here the CDR3 DNA reads TGTGCCACCAGCAGAGATAGTTACAATGAGCAGTTCTTC. Translated: CATSRDSYNEQFF.

V gene TRBV6-5 combines with J gene TRBJ2-7, with D uncertain. The V gene's germline CDR1 is MNHEY and CDR2 SVGAGI. V lost 8 bases to trimming and J lost 5 bases, with 4 bases between them. The CDR3 contains 9 residues. As DNA, the CDR3 is TGTGCCAGCGAGGACGAGCAGTACTTC. It is translated as CASEDEQYF.

A single count supports this clone. J is TRBJ2-7 and V is TRBV7-2; D unresolved. The CDR3 has 15 amino acids. Trimming removed 3 bases at V and 4 bases at J, with 16 bases between. CDR1 and CDR2 from the germline V gene are SGHTA and FQGNSA. CDR3 in amino acids: CASSFGPSGSYEQYF. For the CDR3, the DNA is TGTGCCAGCAGCTTTGGTCCTAGTGGGTCTTACGAGCAGTACTTC.

V and J are TRBV10-1 and TRBJ1-2; D is undetermined. Germline lookup yields CDR1 WNHNN and CDR2 SYGVQD (reference sequence). The CDR3 runs 12 residues. Trimming removed 3 bases at V and 8 bases at J, with 10 bases between. The CDR3 nucleotides are TGCGCCAGCAGTGAAGGCAGTGGGGGCTACACCTTC. Translated: CASSEGSGGYTF.

V is TRBV7-2 and J is TRBJ1-2, with 7 bases that match TRBD1. With V trimmed by 1 base and J by 7 bases, 3 bases remained unmatched. Germline CDR1 is SGHTA and CDR2 is FQGNSA. The CDR3 extends over 13 amino acids. The CDR3 is CASSLEGARGYTF. The DNA of the CDR3 is TGTGCCAGCAGCTTAGAGGGGGCGCGTGGCTACACCTTC.

This sequence joins TRBV2 and TRBJ2-1; the D gene could be TRBD1 or TRBD2 (5 bases each). Trimming removed 6 bases at V and 7 bases at J, with 16 bases between. Per germline, CDR1 SNHLY and CDR2 FYNNEI. The CDR3 totals 14 residues. Written as DNA, the CDR3 is TGTGCCAGCAGAATAAACGGGAAGGGGAATGAGCAGTTCTTC. It translates to CASRINGKGNEQFF.

The V gene is TRBV7-2, the J gene TRBJ1-1; D might be TRBD1 (6 bases). Germline CDR1 SGHTA, CDR2 FQGNSA. The V end lost 4 bases, the J end lost 5 bases, and 14 bases lay between the germline ends. The CDR3 extends over 14 amino acids. CDR3 coding DNA: TGTGCCAGCAGCTGGGGCGTCAGGGGAACTGAAGCTTTCTTT. Residues: CASSWGVRGTEAFF.

The rearrangement uses TRBV6-5 and TRBJ1-6; 8 nucleotides line up with TRBD1. V gave up 6 bases and J gave up 6 bases; unmatched junction bases: 4. Germline V lookup: CDR1 MNHEY, CDR2 SVGAGI. The CDR3 runs to 14 residues. The CDR3 nucleotides read TGTGCCAGCAGCTTGACAGGGGTTAATTCACCCCTCCACTTT. This sequence encodes CASSLTGVNSPLHF.

The genes are TRBV6-5 and TRBJ2-2; 8 bases align to TRBD2. This CDR3 is built from 14 residues. Germline V CDR1 and CDR2: MNHEY, SVGAGI. The junction had 4 bases not matched to a gene; V was cut back by 4 bases and J by 6 bases. DNA for the CDR3: TGTGCCAGCAGTTCCCTCGGGGGGGCCGGGGAGCTGTTTTTT. It is translated as CASSSLGGAGELFF.

This clone showed up just once. The rearrangement joins TRBV9 to TRBJ2-6, with TRBD2 matching 7 bases. Looked up from germline, CDR1 is SGDLS and CDR2 is YYNGEE. The CDR3 is 18 residues long. V was clipped by 2 bases and J by 1 base; unmatched bases: 9. The CDR3 DNA reads as TGTGCCAGCAGCGTCCATCTCCGGGGAGGGTCTGGGGCCAACGTCCTGACTTTC. It codes for CASSVHLRGGSGANVLTF.

The genes are TRBV18 and TRBJ1-2; the D gene is possibly TRBD1 (5 bases). Germline V gene sequence: CDR1 KGHSH, CDR2 LQKENI. Trimming took off 1 base at V and 7 bases at J, with 22 bases between the two ends. CDR3 size: 17 residues. The CDR3, as DNA: TGTGCCAGCTCACCACAGGGAACCAAATCAGGGAAGTCTGGCTACACCTTC. Translation gives CASSPQGTKSGKSGYTF.

In DNA form, the CDR3 reads TGTGCCAGCAGTGAAGTGGGGGCGCCAGGATCGGATGGCTACACCTTC. Translated, it gives CASSEVGAPGSDGYTF. The chain couples TRBV2 to TRBJ1-2; D is possibly TRBD1 (6 bases). V was shortened by 1 base and J by 6 bases, with 18 bases between the two germline ends. Germline V lookup: CDR1 SNHLY, CDR2 FYNNEI. This CDR3 is 16 amino acids long.

This chain links TRBV5-1 with TRBJ2-2; D uncertain. The CDR3 is 14 residues long. Trimming removed 2 bases from V and 1 base from J, with 6 bases in between. CDR1 SGHRS and CDR2 YFSETQ come from the germline V gene. CDR3 bases: TGCGCCAGCAGCTTTGGGCAGAACACCGGGGAGCTGTTTTTT. Its protein product is CASSFGQNTGELFF.

The rearrangement joins TRBV4-3 to TRBJ2-1; D is possibly TRBD1 or TRBD2 (5 bases each). Germline lookup yields CDR1 LGHNA and CDR2 YSLEER. V lost 5 bases to trimming and J lost 0 bases, with 5 bases between them. The CDR3 length is 13 residues. The CDR3 nucleotides are TGCGCCAGCAGCGGGGGCTCCTACAATGAGCAGTTCTTC. Amino acid sequence: CASSGGSYNEQFF.

The chain employs TRBV6-5 and TRBJ1-2; D call uncertain. CDR1 is MNHEY and CDR2 is SVGAGI in the germline V gene. Trimming removed 5 bases at V and 8 bases at J, with 15 bases between. CDR3 length equals 13 residues. The CDR3 sequence: CASSTKRDGGYTF. The CDR3 DNA reads TGTGCCAGCAGTACCAAGAGAGACGGGGGCTACACCTTC.

This chain connects TRBV19 to TRBJ1-1, with a tentative D call TRBD1 (6 bases). V lost 6 bases to trimming and J lost 4 bases, with 18 bases between them. There are 15 residues in the CDR3. Per germline, CDR1 LNHDA and CDR2 SQIVND (reference sequence). The CDR3: CASRHHPGAGTEAFF. For the CDR3, the DNA is TGTGCCAGTAGACACCATCCAGGGGCGGGCACTGAAGCTTTCTTT.

This clone was observed a handful of times. The chain uses TRBV13 and TRBJ1-5, with 8 bases identical to TRBD1. This CDR3 is built from 14 residues. Per germline, CDR1 PRHDT and CDR2 FYEKMQ (reference sequence). V lost 0 bases to trimming and J lost 7 bases; unmatched junction nucleotides: 2. DNA of the CDR3: TGTGCCAGCAGCTTAGGACAGGGGGAGCAGCCCCAGCATTTT. It translates to CASSLGQGEQPQHF.

The chain links TRBV5-6 to TRBJ2-7; D gene unclear. This CDR3 region has 14 residues. V was pared by 1 base and J by 7 bases, with 15 bases between. Germline V gene data show CDR1 as SGHDT and CDR2 as YYEEEE. In DNA form, the CDR3 reads TGTGCCAGCAGCTTGCGCTTACTACTACAGGAGCAGTACTTC. This encodes CASSLRLLLQEQYF.

The rearrangement links TRBV6-6 to TRBJ1-2, with 7 bases matching TRBD1. V lost 2 bases to trimming and J lost 6 bases; unmatched junction nucleotides: 6. The germline CDR1 and CDR2 sequences are MNHNY and SVGAGI (reference sequence). The CDR3 sequence is 14 residues long. CDR3 residues: CASSYERQGDGYTF. In nucleotides, the CDR3 is TGTGCCAGCAGTTACGAGAGGCAGGGGGATGGCTACACCTTC.